One and the same sample provided the 2 T cell receptor beta chains below, sequenced in a study of graft-versus-host responses after intestinal transplantation. The repertoire was sequenced with immunoSEQ multiplex PCR; TCRdb's copy has only in-frame clones and lacks some. The data hold 50,000 to 75,000 clones, with about nine tenths observed a single time. Processing released intraepithelial and lamina propria lymphocytes from the graft tissue. The source material was ileum tissue, sampled about 350 days after transplant. The receptors derive from a human patient who received an intestinal transplant, so some T cells may come from the graft donor.

J is TRBJ1-5 and V is TRBV28; 8 nucleotides agree with TRBD1. The germline gives CDR1 MDHEN, CDR2 SYDVKM. The CDR3 loop spans 14 amino acids. Losses at the gene ends were 4 bases for V and 6 bases for J; bases not matched to a gene: 5. CDR3 protein: CASSSQGAVQPQHF. DNA for the CDR3: TGTGCCAGCAGTTCTCAGGGGGCTGTTCAGCCCCAGCATTTT. Full variable domain (outside the CDR3, taken from reference TRBV28 and TRBJ1-5): DVKVTQSSRYLVKRTGEKVFLECVQDMDHENMFWYRQDPGLGLRLIYFSYDVKMKEKGDIPEGYSVSREKKERFSLILESASTNQTSMYLCASSSQGAVQPQHFGDGTRLSIL.

The gene calls are TRBV29-1 and TRBJ2-5; D uncertain. Deletions cut 0 bases from V and 5 bases from J, with 16 bases between. Germline lookup yields CDR1 SQVTM and CDR2 ANQGSEA. The CDR3 runs to 15 residues. The CDR3 sequence is CSVEDEGSGWETQYF. The CDR3 coding sequence is TGCAGCGTTGAAGATGAAGGCTCGGGTTGGGAGACCCAGTACTTC.